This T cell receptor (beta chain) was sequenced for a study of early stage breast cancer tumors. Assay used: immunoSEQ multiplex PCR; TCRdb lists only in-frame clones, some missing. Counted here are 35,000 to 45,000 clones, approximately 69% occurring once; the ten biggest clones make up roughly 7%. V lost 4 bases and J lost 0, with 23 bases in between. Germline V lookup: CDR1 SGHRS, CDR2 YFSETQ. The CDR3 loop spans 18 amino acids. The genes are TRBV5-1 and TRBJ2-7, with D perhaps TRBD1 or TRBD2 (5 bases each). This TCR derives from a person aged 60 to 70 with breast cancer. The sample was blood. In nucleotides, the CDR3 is TGCGCCAGCAGCCTCTACTCTAGGCCAGGGAGCCTCTCCTACGAGCAGTACTTC. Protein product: CASSLYSRPGSLSYEQYF. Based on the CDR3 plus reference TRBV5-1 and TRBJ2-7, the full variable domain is KAGVTQTPRYLIKTRGQQVTLSCSPISGHRSVSWYQQTPGQGLQFLFEYFSETQRNKGNFPGRFSGRQFSNSRSEMNVSTLELGDSALYLCASSLYSRPGSLSYEQYFGPGTRLTVT.